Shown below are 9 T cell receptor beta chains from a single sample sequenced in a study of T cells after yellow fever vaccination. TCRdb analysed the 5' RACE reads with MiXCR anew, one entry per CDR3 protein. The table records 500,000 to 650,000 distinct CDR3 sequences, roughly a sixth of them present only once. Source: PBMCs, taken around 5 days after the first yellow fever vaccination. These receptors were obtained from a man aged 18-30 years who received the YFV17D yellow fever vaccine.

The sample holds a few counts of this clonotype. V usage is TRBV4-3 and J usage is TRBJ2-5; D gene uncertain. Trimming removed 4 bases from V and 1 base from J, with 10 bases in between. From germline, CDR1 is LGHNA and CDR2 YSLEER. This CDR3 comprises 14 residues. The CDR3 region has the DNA TGCGCCAGCAGCCCCGACGTCTTCCAAGAGACCCAGTACTTC. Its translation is CASSPDVFQETQYF.

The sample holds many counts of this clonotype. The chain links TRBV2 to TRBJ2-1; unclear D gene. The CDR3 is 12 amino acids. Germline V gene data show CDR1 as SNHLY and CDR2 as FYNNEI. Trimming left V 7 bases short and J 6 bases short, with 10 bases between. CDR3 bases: TGTGCCAGCACTGGGGAAGGCAATGAGCAGTTCTTC. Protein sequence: CASTGEGNEQFF.

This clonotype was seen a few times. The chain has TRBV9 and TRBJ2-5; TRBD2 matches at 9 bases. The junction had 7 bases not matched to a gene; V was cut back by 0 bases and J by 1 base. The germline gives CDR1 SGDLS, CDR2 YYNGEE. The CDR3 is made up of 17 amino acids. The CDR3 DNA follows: TGTGCCAGCAGCGTAGGAATAGCGGGGGACCTCCAAGAGACCCAGTACTTC. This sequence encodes CASSVGIAGDLQETQYF.

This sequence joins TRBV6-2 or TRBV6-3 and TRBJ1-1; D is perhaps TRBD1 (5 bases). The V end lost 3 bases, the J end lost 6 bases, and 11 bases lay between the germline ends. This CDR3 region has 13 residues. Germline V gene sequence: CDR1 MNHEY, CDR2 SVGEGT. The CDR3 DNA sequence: TGTGCCAGCAGTTATATAGGGGCGGCTGAAGCTTTCTTT. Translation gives CASSYIGAAEAFF.

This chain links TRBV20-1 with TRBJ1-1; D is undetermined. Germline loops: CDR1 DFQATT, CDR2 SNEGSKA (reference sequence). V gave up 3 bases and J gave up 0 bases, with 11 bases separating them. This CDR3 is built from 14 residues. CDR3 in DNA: TGCAGTGCTAGTAAGAGAGACATGAACACTGAAGCTTTCTTT. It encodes CSASKRDMNTEAFF.

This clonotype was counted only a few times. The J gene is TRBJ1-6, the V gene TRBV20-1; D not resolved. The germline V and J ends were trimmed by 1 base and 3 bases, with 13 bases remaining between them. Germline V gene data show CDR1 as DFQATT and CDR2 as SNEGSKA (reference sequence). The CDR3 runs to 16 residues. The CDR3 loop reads CSARGRGRNYNSPLHF. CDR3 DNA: TGCAGTGCTAGAGGAAGAGGCAGGAACTATAATTCACCCCTCCACTTT.

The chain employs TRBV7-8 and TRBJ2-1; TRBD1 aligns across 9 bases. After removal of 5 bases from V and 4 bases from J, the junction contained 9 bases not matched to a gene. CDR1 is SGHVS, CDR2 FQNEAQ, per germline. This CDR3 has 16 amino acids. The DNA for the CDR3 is TGTGCCAGCAGCCACCGATCCGGACAGGGGTACAATGAGCAGTTCTTC. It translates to CASSHRSGQGYNEQFF. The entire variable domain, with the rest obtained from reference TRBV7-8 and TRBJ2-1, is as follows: GAGVSQSPRYKVAKRGQDVALRCDPISGHVSLFWYQQALGQGPEFLTYFQNEAQLDKSGLPSDRFFAERPEGSVSTLKIQRTQQEDSAVYLCASSHRSGQGYNEQFFGPGTRLTVL.

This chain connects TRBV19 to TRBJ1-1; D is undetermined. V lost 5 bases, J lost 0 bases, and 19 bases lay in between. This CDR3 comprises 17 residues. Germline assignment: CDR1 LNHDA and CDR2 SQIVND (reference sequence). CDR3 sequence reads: CASSLRHILYMNTEAFF. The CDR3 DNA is TGTGCCAGTAGTCTAAGACATATATTATACATGAACACTGAAGCTTTCTTT.

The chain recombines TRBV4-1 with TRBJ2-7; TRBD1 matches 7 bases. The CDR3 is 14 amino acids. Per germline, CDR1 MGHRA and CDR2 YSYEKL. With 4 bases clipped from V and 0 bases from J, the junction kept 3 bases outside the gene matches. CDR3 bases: TGCGCCAGCAGCCGGACAGGCGACTCCTACGAGCAGTACTTC. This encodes CASSRTGDSYEQYF.